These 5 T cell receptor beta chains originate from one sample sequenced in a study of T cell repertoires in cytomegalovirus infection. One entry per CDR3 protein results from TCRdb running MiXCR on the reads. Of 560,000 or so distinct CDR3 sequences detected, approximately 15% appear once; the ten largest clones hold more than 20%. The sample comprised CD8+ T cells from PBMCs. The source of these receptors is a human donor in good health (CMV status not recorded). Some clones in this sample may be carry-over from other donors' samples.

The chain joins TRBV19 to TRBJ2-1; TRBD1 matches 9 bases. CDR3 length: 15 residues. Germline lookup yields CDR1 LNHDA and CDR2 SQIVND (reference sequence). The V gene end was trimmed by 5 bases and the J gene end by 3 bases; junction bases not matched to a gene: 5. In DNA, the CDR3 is TGTGCCAGTAGTGTAGGACAGGGGTTCTACAATGAGCAGTTCTTC. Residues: CASSVGQGFYNEQFF.

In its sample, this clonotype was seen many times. For the CDR3, the DNA is TGTGCCAGCAGCTTATCGGCGGGCAGGAACACCGGGGAGCTGTTTTTT. Translating it yields CASSLSAGRNTGELFF. This chain links TRBV5-4 with TRBJ2-2; D possibly corresponds to TRBD2 (5 bases). V lost 2 bases and J 1 base, leaving 12 bases between the germline ends. This CDR3 has 16 residues. From germline, CDR1 is SGHNT and CDR2 YYREEE (reference sequence).

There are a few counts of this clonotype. Here the CDR3 DNA reads TGCAGCGTTTGGGGCGGGAAGCCTTATGGCTACACCTTC. Translation: CSVWGGKPYGYTF. The rearrangement joins TRBV29-1 to TRBJ1-2, with D tentatively TRBD1 (5 bases). The CDR3 runs 13 residues. Germline CDR1 SQVTM, CDR2 ANQGSEA. Trimming shortened V by 5 bases and J by 5 bases, and 15 bases separated the two germline ends. The entire variable domain, with the rest obtained from reference TRBV29-1 and TRBJ1-2, is as follows: SAVISQKPSRDICQRGTSLTIQCQVDSQVTMMFWYRQQPGQSLTLIATANQGSEATYESGFVIDKFPISRPNLTFSTLTVSNMSPEDSSIYLCSVWGGKPYGYTFGSGTRLTVV.

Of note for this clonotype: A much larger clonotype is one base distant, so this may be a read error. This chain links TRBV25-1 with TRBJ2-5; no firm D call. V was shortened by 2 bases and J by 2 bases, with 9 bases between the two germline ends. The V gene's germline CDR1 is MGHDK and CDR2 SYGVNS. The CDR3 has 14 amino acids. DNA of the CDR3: TGTGCCAGCAGTGAAGTTAAGCATCAAGAGACCCAGTACTTC. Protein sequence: CASSEVKHQETQYF.

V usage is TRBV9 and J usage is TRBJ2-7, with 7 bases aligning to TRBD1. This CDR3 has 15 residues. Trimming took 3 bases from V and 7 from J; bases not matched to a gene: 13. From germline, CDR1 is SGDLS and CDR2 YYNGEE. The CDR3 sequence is CASSATAQTGDEQYF. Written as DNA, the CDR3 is TGTGCCAGCAGCGCTACTGCCCAAACAGGGGATGAGCAGTACTTC.